This entry describes one T cell receptor beta chain. Here immunoSEQ multiplex PCR was the method, and the copy in TCRdb shows in-frame clones only, minus some. The sample lists roughly 660,000 clones, roughly 90% seen once, with roughly 0.0097% in the top ten. Unmatched junction bases numbered 10, after V lost 0 bases and J lost 6 bases. The CDR3 has 17 residues. Germline assignment: CDR1 SGHNT and CDR2 YYREEE (reference sequence). This specimen belongs to a study of shared T cell receptors in the human thymus. These same records also appear under a second study, on human thymus T cells.

The TCR sequence derives from a boy in the first two years of life with a congenital heart defect. The sample taken for sequencing was thymocytes. The rearrangement links TRBV5-4 to TRBJ1-2; TRBD1 aligns across 11 bases. In nucleotides, the CDR3 is TGTGCCAGCAGCTTGGGCCGAGGGACAGGGGGTGTTGATGGCTACACCTTC. Translated, it gives CASSLGRGTGGVDGYTF.